This T cell receptor beta chain emerged from a study of cytomegalovirus exposure and HLA in healthy donors. As concerns this clone: Antigen specificity is unknown.

Germline V gene sequence: CDR1 SEHNR, CDR2 FQNEAQ (reference sequence). With V trimmed by 5 bases and J by 7 bases, 10 bases remained unmatched. The CDR3 covers 15 residues. Whole-study findings and limits: It was confirmed in vitro that a few of the CMV-associated chains were specific for CMV antigens. Cytomegalovirus status was reportedly diagnosed by the classifier with high sensitivity and specificity.

13 Jbeta primers and 60 Vbeta primers were used for the PCR. The method was immunoSEQ multiplex PCR; TCRdb's version includes in-frame clones alone and lacks a portion of them. The data show about 190,000 clones, 80% to 85% seen once. The V gene is TRBV7-9, the J gene TRBJ2-7; 11 nucleotides match TRBD2. This receptor was identified in a boy between 5 and 17 years old in good health and CMV-seronegative. The material sequenced was PBMCs. CDR3 coding DNA: TGTGCCAGCAGCCCTACTAGCGGGAGTTCGGGAGAGCAGTACTTC. It specifies CASSPTSGSSGEQYF. Variable domain in full (rest from reference TRBV7-9 and TRBJ2-7): DTGVSQNPRHKITKRGQNVTFRCDPISEHNRLYWYRQTLGQGPEFLTYFQNEAQLEKSRLLSDRFSAERPKGSFSTLEIQRTEQGDSAMYLCASSPTSGSSGEQYFGPGTRLTVT.